Following are 24 T cell receptor beta chains from one sample sequenced in a study of glioma-infiltrating T cells after dendritic cell vaccination. Indicated time point: after dendritic cell vaccination, including at tumor progression/relapse. Data came from immunoSEQ multiplex PCR; TCRdb stores just in-frame clones and leaves some out. In the table there are around 60,000 clones, approximately 87% of which are singletons. This sample comprised blood, obtained after dendritic cell vaccination. These receptors were collected from a human donor with glioblastoma.

J is TRBJ1-2 and V is TRBV29-1; no firm D call. Germline CDR1 SQVTM, CDR2 ANQGSEA. This CDR3 comprises 11 residues. V was cut by 2 bases and J by 4 bases, with 5 bases left in between. In DNA form, the CDR3 reads TGCAGCGTTGAACGAGGCTATGGCTACACCTTC. Translated, it gives CSVERGYGYTF.

This clone was seen only a few times. The V call is TRBV7-2, the J call TRBJ1-2; the D gene is possibly TRBD1 (5 bases). Germline CDR1 is SGHTA and CDR2 is FQGNSA. The ends were cut back, 1 base at V and 4 bases at J, with 16 bases in the middle. The CDR3 length is 16 residues. The CDR3 DNA is TGTGCCAGCAGCTTAGAAAAGTCTTGGGGGGGCTATGGCTACACCTTC. It translates to CASSLEKSWGGYGYTF.

The chain couples TRBV4-3 to TRBJ1-1; tentative D call: TRBD1 (5 bases). The germline CDR1 and CDR2 sequences are LGHNA and YSLEER. This CDR3 is 15 amino acids long. The V end was cut by 1 base, the J end by 2 bases, with 11 bases between. DNA of the CDR3: TGCGCCAGCAGCCAAGGCCTACAGGTCAACACTGAAGCTTTCTTT. Protein product: CASSQGLQVNTEAFF.

The chain combines TRBV11-2 with TRBJ1-2, with a weak D call TRBD1 (6 bases). The CDR3 sequence is 15 residues long. V was trimmed by 1 base and J by 4 bases, leaving 13 bases between them. The germline V gene has CDR1 SGHAT and CDR2 FQNNGV. CDR3: CASSLGREGVYGYTF. Here the CDR3 DNA reads TGTGCCAGCAGCTTAGGCAGGGAGGGGGTCTATGGCTACACCTTC.

V and J are TRBV19 and TRBJ1-1; 8 bases agree with TRBD1. This CDR3 comprises 15 residues. The V gene end was trimmed by 5 bases and the J gene end by 0 bases; junction bases not matched to a gene: 5. The germline V gene encodes CDR1 LNHDA and CDR2 SQIVND (reference sequence). CDR3 sequence: CASSVTGEMNTEAFF. The CDR3 nucleotides read TGTGCCAGTAGTGTGACAGGGGAAATGAACACTGAAGCTTTCTTT.

The rearrangement joins TRBV19 to TRBJ2-2, with D tentatively TRBD1 (6 bases). Between the trimmed V and J ends, which lost 5 bases and 2 bases, there was a span of 15 bases. In germline, CDR1 is LNHDA, CDR2 SQIVND (reference sequence). The CDR3 runs 16 residues. The CDR3: CASSYPTDRNTGELFF. The CDR3 bases are TGTGCCAGTAGTTATCCGACGGACAGAAACACCGGGGAGCTGTTTTTT.

The chain joins TRBV15 to TRBJ1-5; 8 bases are a match to TRBD1. Germline CDR1 LNHNV, CDR2 YYDKDF (reference sequence). Germline trimming cut 5 bases from V and 6 bases from J; bases unmatched to any gene: 12. The CDR3 is 16 amino acids. In DNA form, the CDR3 reads TGTGCCACCAGCGGGGTACAGGGGGTTACAATTCAGCCCCAGCATTTT. Translated: CATSGVQGVTIQPQHF.

The V call is TRBV5-4, the J call TRBJ2-3, with 7 nucleotides matching TRBD2. The junction had 4 bases not matched to a gene; V was cut back by 0 bases and J by 0 bases. Germline V gene data show CDR1 as SGHNT and CDR2 as YYREEE (reference sequence). This CDR3 comprises 16 residues. The CDR3 reads CASSLGRGGSTDTQYF. The CDR3 bases are TGTGCCAGCAGCTTGGGTCGCGGGGGAAGCACAGATACGCAGTATTTT.

This chain uses TRBV5-4 with TRBJ1-2; 8 positions match TRBD1. Germline V lookup: CDR1 SGHNT, CDR2 YYREEE (reference sequence). The CDR3 loop spans 15 amino acids. Trimming cost V 4 bases and J 2 bases; bases outside gene matches: 7. The CDR3 reads CASSRKTGVNYGYTF. In DNA form, the CDR3 reads TGTGCCAGCAGCCGGAAGACAGGGGTGAACTATGGCTACACCTTC.

This chain joins TRBV5-8 and TRBJ2-7, with 11 bases matching TRBD1. Germline V gene lookup returns CDR1 SGHTS and CDR2 YDEGEE. The CDR3 is 15 residues long. V was clipped by 4 bases and J by 3 bases; unmatched bases: 6. The CDR3 protein is CASSLDRGRLYEQYF. Here the CDR3 DNA reads TGTGCCAGCAGCCTGGACAGGGGGCGCCTCTACGAGCAGTACTTC.

This clone was picked up a small number of times. The rearrangement joins TRBV10-1 to TRBJ2-3; tentatively, D is TRBD1 (5 bases). CDR3 size: 15 residues. Deletions cut 4 bases from V and 4 bases from J, with 15 bases between. Germline CDR1 and CDR2: WNHNN and SYGVQD (reference sequence). CDR3 region: CASSGLQGLADTQYF. CDR3 sequence (DNA): TGCGCCAGCAGTGGTCTTCAGGGTCTAGCAGATACGCAGTATTTT.

This chain connects TRBV5-5 to TRBJ2-5; TRBD1 might be the D (5 bases). The better agreement between TRBJ2-7 and the DNA end casts doubt on the J call. The CDR3 consists of 14 residues. Germline V gene lookup returns CDR1 SGHKS and CDR2 YYEKEE (reference sequence). This CDR3 reads CASTAPAGSHEQYF. CDR3 nucleotide sequence: TGTGCCAGCACCGCCCCGGCAGGGTCTCACGAGCAGTACTTC.

This rearrangement joins TRBV27 to TRBJ1-2; 9 bases line up with TRBD1. CDR3 length: 14 amino acids. V lost 5 bases and J lost 4; bases outside the gene matches: 5. Per the germline V gene, CDR1 is MNHEY and CDR2 is SMNVEV (reference sequence). The CDR3 bases are TGTGCCAGCAGTCCACTGACAGGGGGCTATGGCTACACCTTC. Protein: CASSPLTGGYGYTF.

The chain has TRBV10-3 and TRBJ2-3; weak D call: TRBD2 (7 bases). CDR1 ENHRY and CDR2 SYGVKD come from the germline V gene. The CDR3 runs 17 residues. Trimming took off 2 bases at V and 1 base at J, with 16 bases between the two ends. CDR3 residues: CAISERGGDTRTDTQYF. The CDR3 nucleotides read TGTGCCATCAGTGAGAGGGGGGGGGACACCCGCACAGATACGCAGTATTTT.

The J gene is TRBJ2-1, the V gene TRBV7-9, with 9 bases that match TRBD2. The CDR3 covers 15 residues. The V segment lost 5 bases and the J segment 3 bases; nucleotides outside the gene matches: 5. Per germline, CDR1 SEHNR and CDR2 FQNEAQ (reference sequence). CDR3 bases: TGTGCCAGCAGCGCGGGGGGGGCATTCTACAATGAGCAGTTCTTC. It is translated as CASSAGGAFYNEQFF.

This rearrangement joins TRBV7-9 to TRBJ2-3, with TRBD2 as a possible D gene (5 bases). Trimming cost V 5 bases and J 5 bases, with 11 bases left between them. Germline CDR1 is SEHNR and CDR2 is FQNEAQ (reference sequence). The CDR3 spans 13 residues. CDR3 amino acids: CASSTGWRDTQYF. As DNA, the CDR3 is TGTGCCAGCAGCACGGGGTGGCGAGATACGCAGTATTTT.

About this clone: One junction end disagrees with the germline gene, perhaps due to a read error. This chain connects TRBV7-7 to TRBJ2-5; 7 bases map to TRBD2. CDR1 is SSHAT, CDR2 FNYEAQ, per germline (reference sequence). The CDR3 totals 15 residues. CDR3 coding DNA: TGTGCTAGCAGCTTAGCCCCCGGGGGGCAAGAGACCCAGTACTTC. Amino acids: CASSLAPGGQETQYF. Full variable domain (remainder filled in from reference TRBV7-7 and TRBJ2-5): GAGVSQSPRYKVTKRGQDVTLRCDPISSHATLYWYQQALGQGPEFLTYFNYEAQPDKSGLPSDRFSAERPEGSISTLTIQRTEQRDSAMYRCASSLAPGGQETQYFGPGTRLLVL.

The J gene is TRBJ2-7, the V gene TRBV7-9; the D gene is possibly TRBD1 (6 bases). Trimming pared 2 bases from V and 3 bases from J, leaving 11 bases between. The CDR3 spans 14 residues. Germline loops: CDR1 SEHNR, CDR2 FQNEAQ (reference sequence). For the CDR3, the DNA is TGTGCCAGCAGCTTACCGGGACAAAACTACGAGCAGTACTTC. This gives the protein CASSLPGQNYEQYF.

This rearrangement joins TRBV7-2 to TRBJ1-6; D uncertain. This CDR3 is built from 14 residues. With 1 base removed from V and 4 bases from J, the gap between germline ends came to 5 bases. The V gene's germline CDR1 is SGHTA and CDR2 FQGNSA. CDR3 region: CASSLGRYNSPLHF. The DNA of the CDR3 is TGTGCCAGCAGCTTAGGCAGGTATAATTCACCCCTCCACTTT.

V and J are TRBV6-5 and TRBJ2-3; D gene ambiguous. The ends were cut back, 6 bases at V and 6 bases at J, with 19 bases in the middle. The CDR3 extends over 15 amino acids. The germline gives CDR1 MNHEY, CDR2 SVGAGI. CDR3 coding DNA: TGTGCCAGCAGCCAAAGTGGGCAGTTGATGGATACGCAGTATTTT. Translated, it gives CASSQSGQLMDTQYF.

The genes are TRBV11-3 and TRBJ2-2; TRBD1 matches 8 bases. With 5 bases clipped from V and 6 bases from J, the junction kept 11 bases outside the gene matches. Germline V lookup: CDR1 SGHNT, CDR2 YENEEA. CDR3 size: 16 residues. In DNA form, the CDR3 reads TGTGCCAGCAGCGCCCGCAGGGGGCTGGGCGCCGGGGAGCTGTTTTTT. This sequence encodes CASSARRGLGAGELFF. Full variable domain (rest looked up from reference TRBV11-3 and TRBJ2-2): EAGVVQSPRYKIIEKKQPVAFWCNPISGHNTLYWYLQNLGQGPELLIRYENEEAVDDSQLPKDRFSAERLKGVDSTLKIQPAELGDSAVYLCASSARRGLGAGELFFGEGSRLTVL.

The chain recombines TRBV15 with TRBJ1-3, with D hard to call. V lost 0 bases and J 0 bases, leaving 6 bases between the germline ends. Germline loops: CDR1 LNHNV, CDR2 YYDKDF (reference sequence). The CDR3 is 15 amino acids. Here the CDR3 DNA reads TGTGCCACCAGCAGAGATCGGGGCTCTGGAAACACCATATATTTT. It yields the protein CATSRDRGSGNTIYF. Based on the CDR3 plus reference TRBV15 and TRBJ1-3, the full variable domain is DAMVIQNPRYQVTQFGKPVTLSCSQTLNHNVMYWYQQKSSQAPKLLFHYYDKDFNNEADTPDNFQSRRPNTSFCFLDIRSPGLGDTAMYLCATSRDRGSGNTIYFGEGSWLTVV.

V and J are TRBV6-5 and TRBJ1-1; the match to TRBD1 covers 7 bases. The CDR3 length is 15 residues. The V gene end was trimmed by 7 bases and the J gene end by 0 bases; junction bases not matched to a gene: 8. CDR1 is MNHEY, CDR2 SVGAGI, per germline. This CDR3 reads CASNNRQGVNTEAFF. The CDR3 DNA reads as TGTGCCAGCAACAATAGACAGGGAGTGAACACTGAAGCTTTCTTT.

The rearrangement joins TRBV6-4 to TRBJ2-3; no reliable D call. There are 15 residues in the CDR3. Trimming took 0 bases from V and 0 from J, leaving 7 bases between them. Germline CDR1 MRHNA, CDR2 SNTAGT. CDR3 coding DNA: TGTGCCAGCAGTGACTCTAAATCCAGCACAGATACGCAGTATTTT. This sequence encodes CASSDSKSSTDTQYF.